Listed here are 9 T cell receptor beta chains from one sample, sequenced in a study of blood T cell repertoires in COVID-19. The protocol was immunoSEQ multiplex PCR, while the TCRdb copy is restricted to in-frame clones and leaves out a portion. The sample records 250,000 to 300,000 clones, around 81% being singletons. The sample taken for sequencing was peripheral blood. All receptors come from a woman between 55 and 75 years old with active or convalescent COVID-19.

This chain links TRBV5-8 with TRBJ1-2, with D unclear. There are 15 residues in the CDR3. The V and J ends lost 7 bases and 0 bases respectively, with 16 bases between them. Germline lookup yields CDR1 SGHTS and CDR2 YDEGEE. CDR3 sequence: CASAPIGGANYGYTF. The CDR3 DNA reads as TGTGCCAGCGCCCCCATTGGAGGAGCTAACTATGGCTACACCTTC.

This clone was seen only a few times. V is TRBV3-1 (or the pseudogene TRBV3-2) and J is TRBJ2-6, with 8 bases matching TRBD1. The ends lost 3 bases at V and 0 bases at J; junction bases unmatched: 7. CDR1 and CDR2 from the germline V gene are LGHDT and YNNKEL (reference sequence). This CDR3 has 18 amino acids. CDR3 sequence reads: CASSQLQGEVSGANVLTF. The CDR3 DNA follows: TGTGCCAGCAGCCAGCTACAGGGGGAGGTCTCTGGGGCCAACGTCCTGACTTTC.

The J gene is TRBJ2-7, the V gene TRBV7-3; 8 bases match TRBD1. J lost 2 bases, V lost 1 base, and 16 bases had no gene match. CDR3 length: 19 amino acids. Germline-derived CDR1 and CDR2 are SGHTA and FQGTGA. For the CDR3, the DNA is TGTGCCAGCAGCTTAAGCCCCCCAGGGACAGGATTTAGGACCTACGAGCAGTACTTC. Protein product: CASSLSPPGTGFRTYEQYF.

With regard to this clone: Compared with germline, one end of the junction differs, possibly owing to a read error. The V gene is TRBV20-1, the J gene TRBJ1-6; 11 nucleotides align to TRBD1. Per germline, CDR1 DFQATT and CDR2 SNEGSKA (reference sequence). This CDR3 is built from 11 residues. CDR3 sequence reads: CSARDLDRGPF. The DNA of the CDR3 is TGCAGTGCTAGAGATCTGGACAGGGGGCCCTTT.

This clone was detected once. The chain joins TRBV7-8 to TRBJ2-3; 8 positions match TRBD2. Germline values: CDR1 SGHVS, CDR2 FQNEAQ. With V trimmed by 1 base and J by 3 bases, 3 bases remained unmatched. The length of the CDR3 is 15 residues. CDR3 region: CASSLVSGATDTQYF. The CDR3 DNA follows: TGTGCCAGCAGCTTAGTTAGCGGGGCGACAGATACGCAGTATTTT.

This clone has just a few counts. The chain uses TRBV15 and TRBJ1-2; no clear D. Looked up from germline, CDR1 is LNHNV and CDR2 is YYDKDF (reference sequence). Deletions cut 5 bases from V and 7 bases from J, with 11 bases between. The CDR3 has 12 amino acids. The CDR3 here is CATSRDRSGYTF. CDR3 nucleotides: TGTGCCACCAGCCGCGACCGGAGTGGCTACACCTTC.

The DNA for the CDR3 is TGTGCCAGTAGTATTGGGGGCTTTGGAAACACCATATATTTT. Encoded protein: CASSIGGFGNTIYF. This chain links TRBV19 with TRBJ1-3, with TRBD1 as a possible D gene (6 bases). CDR3 length: 14 residues. Germline CDR1 is LNHDA and CDR2 is SQIVND (reference sequence). V was trimmed by 3 bases and J by 3 bases, leaving 9 bases between them.

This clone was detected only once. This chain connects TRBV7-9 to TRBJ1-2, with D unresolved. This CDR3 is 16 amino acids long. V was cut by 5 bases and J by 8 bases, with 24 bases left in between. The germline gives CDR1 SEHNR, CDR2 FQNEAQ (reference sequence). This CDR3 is CASSPPLVVGGSGYTF. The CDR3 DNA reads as TGTGCCAGCAGCCCCCCCCTGGTAGTGGGTGGGAGCGGCTACACCTTC.

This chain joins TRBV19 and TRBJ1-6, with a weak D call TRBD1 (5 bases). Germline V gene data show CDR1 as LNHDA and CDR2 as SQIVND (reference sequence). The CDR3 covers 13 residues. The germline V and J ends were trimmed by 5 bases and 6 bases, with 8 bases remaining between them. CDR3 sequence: CASSPGGNSPLHF. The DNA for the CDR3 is TGTGCCAGTAGTCCCGGGGGTAATTCACCCCTCCACTTT.